This TCR beta chain was sequenced in a study of cytomegalovirus exposure and HLA in healthy donors. V lost 4 bases to trimming and J lost 3 bases; unmatched junction nucleotides: 9. The CDR3 sequence is 15 residues long. The germline V gene encodes CDR1 SGHNT and CDR2 YYREEE (reference sequence). The PCR used 60 Vbeta and 13 Jbeta primers. This table comes from immunoSEQ multiplex PCR, and its TCRdb copy is limited to in-frame clones, with some not included. The sample records about 140,000 clones, over 70% being singletons. The chain is built from TRBV5-4 and TRBJ1-1; TRBD1 aligns across 7 bases. The material sequenced was PBMCs. This clonotype was sampled from a male donor in good health and CMV-seronegative. The CDR3 is CASSGPQGVDTEAFF. The CDR3 coding sequence is TGTGCCAGCAGCGGCCCCCAGGGGGTGGACACTGAAGCTTTCTTT.